The 3 T cell receptor beta chains reported below all come from one sample, sequenced in a study of CD8 T cells in Susac syndrome. The RNA, about 0.5 to 1 ug, was put through reverse transcription using random hexamers. Each CDR3 protein gets one entry after TCRdb re-called the immunoSEQ multiplex PCR reads with MiXCR. The data contain about 440,000 distinct CDR3 sequences, approximately 85% of them singletons. Sequences were obtained from CD8+ T cells from PBMCs. The receptors derive from a human donor with multiple sclerosis.

The chain combines TRBV24-1 with TRBJ2-2; possibly TRBD1 for D (5 bases). V shed 5 bases and J shed 1 base, with 7 bases lying between them. This CDR3 spans 14 amino acids. Germline V gene data show CDR1 as KGHDR and CDR2 as SFDVKD. CDR3 sequence (DNA): TGTGCCACCAGTGCTCAGGGGAACACCGGGGAGCTGTTTTTT. Amino acid sequence: CATSAQGNTGELFF.

The sample holds a few counts of this clonotype. The CDR3 spells CASSLGQGHPQPQHF. CDR3 DNA: TGTGCCAGCAGCTTAGGACAGGGGCATCCCCAGCCCCAGCATTTT. The chain uses TRBV11-2 and TRBJ1-5; TRBD1 agrees at 8 bases. V lost 1 base to trimming and J lost 7 bases; unmatched junction nucleotides: 6. This CDR3 comprises 15 residues. Germline CDR1 SGHAT, CDR2 FQNNGV.

The chain recombines TRBV5-1 with TRBJ1-1; tentatively, D is TRBD1 (5 bases). Trimming cost V 0 bases and J 1 base, with 16 bases left between them. Germline loops: CDR1 SGHRS, CDR2 YFSETQ. The CDR3 has 17 residues. The CDR3: CASSLARKGGTNTEAFF. CDR3 in DNA: TGCGCCAGCAGCTTGGCCCGGAAAGGAGGGACGAACACTGAAGCTTTCTTT.